What follows are 8 T cell receptor beta chains derived from one specimen sequenced in a study of cytomegalovirus exposure and HLA in healthy donors. Use of 60 Vbeta and 13 Jbeta primers characterized the PCR. Data came from immunoSEQ multiplex PCR; TCRdb stores just in-frame clones and leaves some out. The sample lists some 150,000 clones, 80% occurring once. The sample consisted of PBMCs. These receptors all come from a woman in her thirties or forties in good health and CMV-seropositive.

This chain joins TRBV28 and TRBJ2-7, with 9 bases lining up with TRBD2. Trimming removed 9 bases from V and 3 bases from J; junction bases left unmatched: 9. Germline V gene sequence: CDR1 MDHEN, CDR2 SYDVKM. The CDR3 covers 14 residues. CDR3 sequence: CASSGGRANYEQYF. The CDR3 DNA is TGTGCCAGTTCGGGCGGGAGGGCTAACTACGAGCAGTACTTC.

The chain has TRBV5-1 and TRBJ2-7, with D possibly TRBD2 on 6 matching bases. This CDR3 has 15 amino acids. Trimming cost V 3 bases and J 2 bases, with 15 bases left between them. The germline CDR1 and CDR2 sequences are SGHRS and YFSETQ. The chain's CDR3 is CASSSPGGIAYEQYF. The CDR3 nucleotides read TGCGCCAGCAGCTCCCCTGGCGGGATCGCCTACGAGCAGTACTTC.

The chain links TRBV27 to TRBJ1-1; no clear D. Germline CDR1 reads MNHEY; CDR2 reads SMNVEV (reference sequence). Between the trimmed V and J ends, which lost 1 base and 2 bases, there was a span of 5 bases. The CDR3 spans 13 residues. CDR3 sequence (DNA): TGTGCCAGCAGTTTATTCGTAAACACTGAAGCTTTCTTT. Protein product: CASSLFVNTEAFF.

The chain carries TRBV15 and TRBJ2-3; D may be TRBD2 (6 bases). Germline CDR1 is LNHNV and CDR2 is YYDKDF (reference sequence). V dropped 1 base and J dropped 0 bases, with 14 bases sitting between them. This CDR3 spans 17 amino acids. The CDR3 region is CATSRGGVAPSTDTQYF. DNA for the CDR3: TGTGCCACCAGCAGAGGGGGGGTCGCTCCTAGCACAGATACGCAGTATTTT.

Comments on this clone: Different DNA sequences within this sample yield the same CDR3. CDR3 coding DNA: TGTGCCAGCAGCCCTAGCACAGATACGCAGTATTTT. Translating it yields CASSPSTDTQYF. The chain is built from TRBV9 and TRBJ2-3; D call uncertain. V lost 4 bases to trimming and J lost 0 bases, with 3 bases between them. This CDR3 has 12 residues. The germline CDR1 and CDR2 sequences are SGDLS and YYNGEE.

The gene calls are TRBV9 and TRBJ2-6, with 11 bases aligning to TRBD1. The CDR3 is made up of 17 amino acids. V lost 2 bases to trimming and J lost 2 bases; unmatched junction nucleotides: 3. Per germline, CDR1 SGDLS and CDR2 YYNGEE. The CDR3 sequence: CASSVGTGGTGANVLTF. DNA for the CDR3: TGTGCCAGCAGCGTCGGGACAGGGGGTACTGGGGCCAACGTCCTGACTTTC.

The V and J genes are TRBV5-1 and TRBJ2-5; maybe TRBD2 (6 bases). With 0 bases removed from V and 4 bases from J, the gap between germline ends came to 13 bases. Germline V gene sequence: CDR1 SGHRS, CDR2 YFSETQ. The CDR3 consists of 15 residues. CDR3 loop: CASSLVVGAGETQYF. The CDR3 DNA follows: TGCGCCAGCAGCTTGGTCGTGGGAGCGGGAGAGACCCAGTACTTC.

V gene TRBV19 combines with J gene TRBJ1-1, with TRBD1 matching over 10 bases. V gave up 5 bases and J gave up 4 bases; unmatched junction bases: 7. The CDR3 runs to 15 residues. The germline gives CDR1 LNHDA, CDR2 SQIVND (reference sequence). CDR3 DNA sequence: TGTGCCAGTAGTGCGTGGACAGGGGGAGTCACTGAAGCTTTCTTT. Translating gives CASSAWTGGVTEAFF.